Below are 22 T cell receptor beta chains sequenced from a single sample in a study of blood T cells in healthy people across ages. A second PCR, run for about 7 to 11 cycles, used a sample-barcoded 5' primer plus a J-beta primer mix. From the 5' RACE reads, TCRdb called clonotypes with MiXCR, one entry per CDR3 protein. The repertoire holds 500,000 to 650,000 distinct CDR3 sequences, 27% seen once, with approximately 4% in the top ten. These data were likewise used in another study, on T cells of mothers and their children.

Sequencing was done on a sample of blood. Every receptor here comes from a boy aged 2 to 10 in good health.

This chain joins TRBV28 and TRBJ1-2; tentatively, D is TRBD1 (5 bases). This CDR3 is built from 13 residues. Trimming shortened V by 5 bases and J by 8 bases, and 15 bases separated the two germline ends. The germline CDR1 and CDR2 sequences are MDHEN and SYDVKM. CDR3 protein: CASSPPEGEGYTF. The CDR3 DNA reads TGTGCCAGCAGTCCCCCCGAAGGGGAAGGCTACACCTTC.

This chain uses TRBV20-1 with TRBJ2-3; 10 nucleotides line up with TRBD2. This CDR3 comprises 13 residues. The J segment lost 6 bases and the V segment lost 4 bases, leaving 4 bases of the junction unmatched. Germline V gene sequence: CDR1 DFQATT, CDR2 SNEGSKA (reference sequence). CDR3 protein: CSAIAGGADTQYF. The CDR3 nucleotides are TGCAGTGCTATAGCGGGAGGTGCCGATACGCAGTATTTT.

The genes are TRBV5-6 and TRBJ2-1; the match to TRBD2 covers 11 bases. Germline assignment: CDR1 SGHDT and CDR2 YYEEEE. This CDR3 region has 15 residues. V was clipped by 1 base and J by 5 bases; unmatched bases: 2. This CDR3 reads CASSLPGLADNEQFF. CDR3 coding DNA: TGTGCCAGCAGCTTGCCGGGACTAGCGGACAATGAGCAGTTCTTC.

A single count supports this clonotype. The chain recombines TRBV7-2 with TRBJ1-2; TRBD1 matches 10 bases. CDR1 is SGHTA and CDR2 is FQGNSA in the germline V gene. The CDR3 is 15 amino acids. Trimming cost V 5 bases and J 6 bases; bases outside gene matches: 9. CDR3 in amino acids: CASSDRGTGENGYTF. CDR3 nucleotide sequence: TGTGCCAGCAGCGACCGGGGGACAGGGGAGAATGGCTACACCTTC.

This clonotype was seen a handful of times. One end of the junction varies from germline; a read error may be responsible. V usage is TRBV6-1 and J usage is TRBJ2-7; D is unresolved. The CDR3 covers 14 residues. Germline CDR1 is MNHNS and CDR2 is SASEGT. CDR3 bases: TGTGCCAGCAGTGAAGCGGAGAGCTCCTACGAGCAGCACTTC. Translation: CASSEAESSYEQHF.

There are a few counts of this clonotype. This chain links TRBV20-1 with TRBJ2-5, with 7 bases lining up with TRBD2. The CDR3 extends over 17 amino acids. V was pared by 1 base and J by 2 bases, with 13 bases of the junction left unmatched. CDR1 and CDR2 (germline): DFQATT, SNEGSKA (reference sequence). CDR3 DNA sequence: TGCAGTGCTAGAGCTCCTCGGGGGAGCGGGGTTCAAGAGACCCAGTACTTC. It codes for CSARAPRGSGVQETQYF.

This clonotype was found a few times. The CDR3: CASSWTSGEQFF. CDR3 bases: TGTGCCAGCAGCTGGACTAGCGGGGAGCAGTTCTTC. The chain combines TRBV7-9 with TRBJ2-5; 11 bases line up with TRBD2. TRBJ2-1 explains the end of the DNA better; the J call may be wrong. This CDR3 is built from 12 residues. CDR1 and CDR2 (germline): SEHNR, FQNEAQ (reference sequence).

This clonotype has only a few counts. V usage is TRBV15 and J usage is TRBJ2-7; D remains unclear. In germline, CDR1 is LNHNV, CDR2 YYDKDF (reference sequence). The CDR3 consists of 13 residues. Trimming shortened V by 1 base and J by 2 bases, and 6 bases separated the two germline ends. The CDR3 nucleotides read TGTGCCACCAGCAGAGGCGGCCCCTACGAGCAGTACTTC. Amino acids: CATSRGGPYEQYF.

The chain combines TRBV28 with TRBJ1-2, with D possibly matching TRBD1 (5 bases). Germline V lookup: CDR1 MDHEN, CDR2 SYDVKM. The V and J ends lost 5 bases and 4 bases respectively, with 14 bases between them. The CDR3 runs 14 residues. The CDR3 protein is CASSATTVTYGYTF. The DNA of the CDR3 is TGTGCCAGCAGTGCCACGACAGTTACCTATGGCTACACCTTC.

The chain uses TRBV6-6 and TRBJ1-4, with no clear D. The CDR3 totals 13 residues. CDR1 MNHNY and CDR2 SVGAGI come from the germline V gene (reference sequence). The V end was cut by 0 bases, the J end by 7 bases, with 6 bases between. The CDR3 loop reads CASSYSAGEKLFF. The CDR3 DNA follows: TGTGCCAGCAGTTACTCGGCAGGTGAAAAACTGTTTTTT.

This clonotype occurred a few times. This chain connects TRBV18 to TRBJ2-7; 7 bases are shared with TRBD1. The CDR3 loop spans 14 amino acids. V shed 5 bases, J shed 2 bases, and the junction held 6 bases outside the gene matches. CDR1 is KGHSH, CDR2 LQKENI, per germline. CDR3 coding DNA: TGTGCCAGCTCAGGGGACAGCTTTCCCTACGAGCAGTACTTC. Translation: CASSGDSFPYEQYF.

V gene TRBV7-9 combines with J gene TRBJ1-4, with D unresolved. This CDR3 has 15 amino acids. Germline values: CDR1 SEHNR, CDR2 FQNEAQ (reference sequence). Trimming pared 5 bases from V and 7 bases from J, leaving 17 bases between. CDR3 region: CASSHFTEGGEKLFF. The CDR3 DNA sequence: TGTGCCAGCAGCCACTTTACCGAAGGTGGTGAAAAACTGTTTTTT. The full variable domain, rest sourced from reference TRBV7-9 and TRBJ1-4, is DTGVSQNPRHKITKRGQNVTFRCDPISEHNRLYWYRQTLGQGPEFLTYFQNEAQLEKSRLLSDRFSAERPKGSFSTLEIQRTEQGDSAMYLCASSHFTEGGEKLFFGSGTQLSVL.

This chain connects TRBV7-9 to TRBJ1-6; D is possibly TRBD1 (5 bases). Germline V gene sequence: CDR1 SEHNR, CDR2 FQNEAQ (reference sequence). Trimming left V 6 bases short and J 8 bases short, with 14 bases between. This CDR3 spans 14 amino acids. The CDR3 DNA reads as TGTGCCAGCAGGGGGCGTGGAGTCGATTCACCCCTCCACTTT. Translation gives CASRGRGVDSPLHF.

The rearrangement uses TRBV29-1 and TRBJ2-1, with 11 positions matching TRBD2. From germline, CDR1 is SQVTM and CDR2 ANQGSEA. Trimming cost V 6 bases and J 7 bases; bases outside gene matches: 8. This CDR3 region has 14 residues. Here the CDR3 DNA reads TGCAGCGTAGTAGCGGGAGGGTTTCGGAATGAGCAGTTCTTC. Residues: CSVVAGGFRNEQFF.

This clonotype appeared many times. This rearrangement joins TRBV10-3 to TRBJ2-5; the match to TRBD1 covers 11 bases. Trimming took 2 bases from V and 7 from J; bases not matched to a gene: 9. This CDR3 contains 16 residues. Germline loops: CDR1 ENHRY, CDR2 SYGVKD. The chain's CDR3 is CAISETRDRGSGTQYF. The CDR3 DNA reads as TGTGCCATCAGTGAGACTCGGGACAGGGGGTCAGGGACCCAGTACTTC.

This clonotype was seen a handful of times. V and J are TRBV15 and TRBJ2-5; maybe TRBD1 (6 bases). V was trimmed by 4 bases and J by 1 base, leaving 13 bases between them. Germline lookup yields CDR1 LNHNV and CDR2 YYDKDF (reference sequence). The length of the CDR3 is 15 residues. The CDR3 region is CATSTIWTAQETQYF. The CDR3 DNA reads TGTGCCACCAGCACAATATGGACAGCCCAAGAGACCCAGTACTTC.

The chain's CDR3 is CASSLTSGEQFF. CDR3 sequence (DNA): TGTGCCAGCAGCTTGACTAGCGGCGAGCAGTTCTTC. The V and J genes are TRBV7-9 and TRBJ2-1, with 9 bases aligning to TRBD2. There are 12 residues in the CDR3. J lost 10 bases, V lost 3 bases, and 1 base had no gene match. CDR1 and CDR2 from the germline V gene are SEHNR and FQNEAQ (reference sequence).

This chain connects TRBV5-1 to TRBJ2-1; 14 nucleotides align to TRBD2. Germline CDR1 and CDR2: SGHRS and YFSETQ. V was clipped by 5 bases and J by 5 bases; unmatched bases: 9. The CDR3 consists of 17 residues. CDR3 nucleotides: TGCGCCAGCAGTTTCCGACTAGCGGGGGGGTCGAACAATGAGCAGTTCTTC. It encodes CASSFRLAGGSNNEQFF.

The rearrangement joins TRBV15 to TRBJ2-7, with no clear D. The CDR3 extends over 13 amino acids. V was clipped by 0 bases and J by 4 bases, with 7 bases between them. Germline lookup yields CDR1 LNHNV and CDR2 YYDKDF (reference sequence). The CDR3 DNA follows: TGTGCCACCAGCAGAGATCCCCGATACGAGCAGTACTTC. It yields the protein CATSRDPRYEQYF.

The genes are TRBV5-1 and TRBJ2-3, with TRBD2 matching over 12 bases. Germline V gene sequence: CDR1 SGHRS, CDR2 YFSETQ. The CDR3 has 19 amino acids. With V trimmed by 4 bases and J by 0 bases, 12 bases remained unmatched. CDR3: CASSDQTSGGRASTDTQYF. The CDR3 DNA sequence: TGCGCCAGCAGCGATCAGACTAGCGGGGGCCGTGCTAGCACAGATACGCAGTATTTT.

The V and J genes are TRBV19 and TRBJ1-1, with 9 bases that match TRBD1. The CDR3 totals 20 residues. Germline CDR1 reads LNHDA; CDR2 reads SQIVND (reference sequence). Trimming at V came to 4 bases and at J to 0 bases, leaving 18 bases not matched to a gene. The CDR3 nucleotides are TGTGCCAGTAGTAGTCGGGACAGGGTACCTAAGGATAGGATGAACACTGAAGCTTTCTTT. Amino acids: CASSSRDRVPKDRMNTEAFF.

The chain is built from TRBV6-5 and TRBJ2-7; D gene ambiguous. V lost 4 bases to trimming and J lost 6 bases, with 25 bases between them. The CDR3 extends over 17 amino acids. CDR1 MNHEY and CDR2 SVGAGI come from the germline V gene. CDR3 protein: CASSSFGPPFLPAEQYF. For the CDR3, the DNA is TGTGCCAGCAGTTCTTTCGGGCCCCCATTCCTCCCTGCCGAGCAGTACTTC.